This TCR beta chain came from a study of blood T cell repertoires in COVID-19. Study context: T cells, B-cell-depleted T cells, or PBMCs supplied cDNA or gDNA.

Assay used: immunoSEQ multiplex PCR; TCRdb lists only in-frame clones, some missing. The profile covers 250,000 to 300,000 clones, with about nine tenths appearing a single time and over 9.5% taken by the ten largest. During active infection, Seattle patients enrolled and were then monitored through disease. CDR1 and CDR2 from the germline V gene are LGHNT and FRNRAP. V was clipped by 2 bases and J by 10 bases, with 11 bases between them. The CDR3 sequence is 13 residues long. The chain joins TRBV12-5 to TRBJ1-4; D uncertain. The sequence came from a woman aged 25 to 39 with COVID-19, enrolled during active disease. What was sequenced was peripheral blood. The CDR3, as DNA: TGTGCTAGTGGTTTGTCCCTCGAGGGAAAACTGTTTTTT. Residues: CASGLSLEGKLFF.